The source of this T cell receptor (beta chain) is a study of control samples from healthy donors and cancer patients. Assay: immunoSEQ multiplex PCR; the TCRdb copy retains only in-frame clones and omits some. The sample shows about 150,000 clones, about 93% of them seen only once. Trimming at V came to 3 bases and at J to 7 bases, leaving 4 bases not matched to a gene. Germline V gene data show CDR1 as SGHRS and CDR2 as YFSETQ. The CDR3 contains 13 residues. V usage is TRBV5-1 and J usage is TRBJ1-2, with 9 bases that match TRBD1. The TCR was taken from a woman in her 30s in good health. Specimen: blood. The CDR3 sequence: CASSSTGGFGYTF. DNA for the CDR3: TGCGCCAGCAGCTCAACAGGGGGCTTTGGCTACACCTTC.